This T cell receptor beta chain was identified in a study of T cell changes during pregnancy in multiple sclerosis. Clones were read by immunoSEQ multiplex PCR, and TCRdb kept only the in-frame ones, dropping some. This sample has 90,000 to 120,000 clones, with 94% found just once. The sequencing here drew on peripheral blood, taken before pregnancy. The TCR originated in a female donor with multiple sclerosis, enrolled in a pregnancy study.

The CDR3: CASSLARGPTTDEQYF. The CDR3 bases are TGCGCCAGCAGCTTGGCCAGGGGGCCCACTACGGACGAGCAGTACTTC. J is TRBJ2-7 and V is TRBV5-1; 8 nucleotides match TRBD1. CDR3 size: 16 residues. Germline-derived CDR1 and CDR2 are SGHRS and YFSETQ. After removal of 0 bases from V and 5 bases from J, the junction contained 10 bases not matched to a gene.